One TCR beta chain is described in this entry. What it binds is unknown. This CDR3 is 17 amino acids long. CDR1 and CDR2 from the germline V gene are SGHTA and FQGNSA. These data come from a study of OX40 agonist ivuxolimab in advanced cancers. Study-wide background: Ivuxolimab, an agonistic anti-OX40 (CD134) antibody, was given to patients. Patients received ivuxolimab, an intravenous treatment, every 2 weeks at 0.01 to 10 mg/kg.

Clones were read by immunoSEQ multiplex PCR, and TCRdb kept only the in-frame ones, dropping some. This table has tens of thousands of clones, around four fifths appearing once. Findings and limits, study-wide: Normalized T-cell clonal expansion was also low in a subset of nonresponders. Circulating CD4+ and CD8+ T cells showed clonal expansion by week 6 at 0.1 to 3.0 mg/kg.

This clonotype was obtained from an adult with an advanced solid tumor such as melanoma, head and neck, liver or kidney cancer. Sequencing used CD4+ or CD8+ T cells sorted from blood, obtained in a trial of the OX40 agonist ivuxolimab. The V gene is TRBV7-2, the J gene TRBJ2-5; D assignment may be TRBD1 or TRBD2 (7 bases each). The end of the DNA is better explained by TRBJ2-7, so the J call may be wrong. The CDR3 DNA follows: TGTGCCAGCAGCTTAGAGTCGGGAGGAGCAGGGGGCTACGAGCAGTACTTC. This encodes CASSLESGGAGGYEQYF.